The text below deals with one T cell receptor beta chain. Measured with immunoSEQ multiplex PCR; TCRdb has only the in-frame clones, and not every one. The table has approximately 110,000 clones, roughly 92% seen once. This specimen belongs to a study of T cell changes during pregnancy in multiple sclerosis. The TCR comes from a female donor with multiple sclerosis, enrolled in a pregnancy study. The starting material was peripheral blood, obtained in the third trimester of pregnancy.

Here the CDR3 reads CASSLARGRRVSYNEQFF. The CDR3 region has the DNA TGTGCCAGCAGCTTGGCCCGTGGCAGGAGGGTTTCCTACAATGAGCAGTTCTTC. This chain links TRBV5-4 with TRBJ2-1, with D possibly matching TRBD2 (6 bases). The CDR3 extends over 18 amino acids. CDR1 and CDR2 (germline): SGHNT, YYREEE (reference sequence). V was shortened by 0 bases and J by 1 base, with 17 bases between the two germline ends.